Each of the 11 T cell receptor beta chains below was sequenced from the same sample in a study of high-grade serous ovarian cancer treatment subgroups. The tumor samples were collected prior to definitive surgery or chemotherapy. TCRdb keeps only in-frame clones here, not all; method: immunoSEQ multiplex PCR. This sample yields tens of thousands of clones, of which under 90% are seen a single time; 2.1% belongs to the top ten. Sequencing was done on a sample of tumor tissue. All receptors come from a human donor with high-grade serous ovarian cancer.

The chain combines TRBV28 with TRBJ2-5; 7 positions agree with TRBD1. In germline, CDR1 is MDHEN, CDR2 SYDVKM. This CDR3 comprises 19 residues. The junction had 24 bases not matched to a gene; V was cut back by 6 bases and J by 5 bases. The CDR3 region is CASRPTRDRPLWFMETQYF. The CDR3 DNA is TGTGCCAGCAGGCCCACTAGGGACAGACCCTTGTGGTTTATGGAGACCCAGTACTTC.

The rearrangement links TRBV7-2 to TRBJ2-4; TRBD2 matches at 8 bases. CDR3 length: 18 amino acids. CDR1 is SGHTA and CDR2 is FQGNSA in the germline V gene. V gave up 5 bases and J gave up 2 bases; unmatched junction bases: 14. This chain's CDR3 is CASSRGGGLALTKNIQYF. CDR3 nucleotides: TGTGCCAGCAGCCGTGGCGGTGGACTAGCTCTAACCAAAAACATTCAGTACTTC.

This clone was observed a handful of times. The chain recombines TRBV19 with TRBJ1-4; D unresolved. V was clipped by 3 bases and J by 8 bases, with 13 bases between them. The CDR3 runs to 14 residues. Per the germline V gene, CDR1 is LNHDA and CDR2 is SQIVND (reference sequence). The CDR3: CASSITGRGEKLFF. The CDR3 nucleotides read TGTGCCAGTAGTATCACCGGCAGAGGAGAAAAACTGTTTTTT.

V is TRBV19 and J is TRBJ1-2; TRBD1 agrees at 9 bases. This CDR3 has 17 amino acids. Germline values: CDR1 LNHDA, CDR2 SQIVND (reference sequence). With 6 bases clipped from V and 0 bases from J, the junction kept 11 bases outside the gene matches. The CDR3 bases are TGTGCCAGTAGCAAAGTGGACAGGGGCGCACCTAACTATGGCTACACCTTC. It yields the protein CASSKVDRGAPNYGYTF.

The chain uses TRBV5-1 and TRBJ2-1; tentatively, D is TRBD2 (6 bases). The CDR3 consists of 15 residues. Germline V gene lookup returns CDR1 SGHRS and CDR2 YFSETQ. Trimming shortened V by 1 base and J by 5 bases, and 13 bases separated the two germline ends. In DNA form, the CDR3 reads TGCGCCAGCAGCTTGTGGGGGGAGCGGGACAATGAGCAGTTCTTC. Protein: CASSLWGERDNEQFF.

V gene TRBV9 combines with J gene TRBJ2-1, with TRBD2 matching 9 bases. Germline V gene lookup returns CDR1 SGDLS and CDR2 YYNGEE. There are 16 residues in the CDR3. Trimming removed 3 bases from V and 2 bases from J; junction bases left unmatched: 6. In DNA form, the CDR3 reads TGTGCCAGCAGCGCCAGTAGCGGGAGTACCTACAATGAGCAGTTCTTC. It encodes CASSASSGSTYNEQFF.

Here the CDR3 DNA reads TGTGCCAGCAGTAACCAGGACAGACAGACCCAGTACTTC. Encoded protein: CASSNQDRQTQYF. This sequence joins TRBV27 and TRBJ2-5; D may be TRBD1 (6 bases). The germline CDR1 and CDR2 sequences are MNHEY and SMNVEV (reference sequence). The CDR3 extends over 13 amino acids. V was clipped by 5 bases and J by 6 bases, with 13 bases between them.

J is TRBJ2-5 and V is TRBV19, with TRBD2 as a possible D gene (6 bases). This CDR3 region has 14 residues. V was pared by 7 bases and J by 3 bases, with 15 bases between. Germline V gives CDR1 LNHDA, CDR2 SQIVND (reference sequence). Here the CDR3 DNA reads TGTGCCAGTACATCGCGGGGTCGTGAAGAGACCCAGTACTTC. Translating gives CASTSRGREETQYF.

The J gene is TRBJ2-7, the V gene TRBV6-1; D ambiguous. The CDR3 has 13 residues. V shed 3 bases and J shed 3 bases, with 9 bases lying between them. Looked up from germline, CDR1 is MNHNS and CDR2 is SASEGT. This CDR3 reads CASSEWAHYEQYF. CDR3 DNA sequence: TGTGCCAGCAGTGAGTGGGCCCACTACGAGCAGTACTTC.

J is TRBJ2-5 and V is TRBV6-1; no clear D. The DNA end is a closer match to TRBJ2-7, so the J assignment may be wrong. Germline values: CDR1 MNHNS, CDR2 SASEGT. The CDR3 is made up of 14 amino acids. Here the CDR3 reads CASRADGFFYEQYF. DNA of the CDR3: TGTGCCAGCAGGGCGGACGGATTCTTCTACGAGCAGTACTTC.

The chain couples TRBV19 to TRBJ2-5; TRBD1 is a possible D gene (6 bases). Germline CDR1 and CDR2: LNHDA and SQIVND (reference sequence). The CDR3 totals 15 residues. V dropped 3 bases and J dropped 5 bases, with 16 bases sitting between them. CDR3 DNA sequence: TGTGCCAGTAGTATGCCGGGACAAGCAGTCGAGACCCAGTACTTC. Translation: CASSMPGQAVETQYF.